Listed here are 14 T cell receptor beta chains from one sample, sequenced in a study of OX40 agonist ivuxolimab in advanced cancers. Sequencing used immunoSEQ multiplex PCR; TCRdb keeps in-frame clones, though not all of them. This sample has 56,000 or so clones, with about four fifths found just once. Sequenced here: CD4+ or CD8+ T cells sorted from blood, sampled in a trial of the OX40 agonist ivuxolimab. These TCRs come from an adult with an advanced solid tumor such as melanoma, head and neck, liver or kidney cancer.

The rearrangement joins TRBV9 to TRBJ2-1, with a possible D match to TRBD2 (5 bases). V was cut by 2 bases and J by 3 bases, with 12 bases left in between. Germline CDR1 is SGDLS and CDR2 is YYNGEE. This CDR3 has 15 residues. The DNA of the CDR3 is TGTGCCAGCAGCGTCGGTCCTAGCAGCTACAATGAGCAGTTCTTC. Its translation: CASSVGPSSYNEQFF.

V and J are TRBV6-6 and TRBJ1-2; the D is unclear. This CDR3 contains 14 residues. The V end lost 7 bases, the J end lost 0 bases, and 12 bases lay between the germline ends. Germline V gene sequence: CDR1 MNHNY, CDR2 SVGAGI (reference sequence). The CDR3 protein is CASTHWMTNYGYTF. The CDR3 DNA follows: TGTGCCAGCACCCACTGGATGACTAACTATGGCTACACCTTC.

The V call is TRBV6-1, the J call TRBJ1-2; perhaps TRBD1 as D (6 bases). V gave up 3 bases and J gave up 4 bases, with 12 bases separating them. Germline V lookup: CDR1 MNHNS, CDR2 SASEGT. The CDR3 is made up of 14 amino acids. The CDR3 protein is CASSDRTEGYGYTF. The CDR3 DNA follows: TGTGCCAGCAGTGACCGGACAGAAGGCTATGGCTACACCTTC.

The CDR3 sequence: CASSPRRTDTQYF. CDR3 DNA sequence: TGTGCCAGCAGCCCTCGTCGCACAGATACGCAGTATTTT. The J gene is TRBJ2-3, the V gene TRBV9, with unresolved D. Per germline, CDR1 SGDLS and CDR2 YYNGEE. V lost 4 bases to trimming and J lost 1 base, with 7 bases between them. This CDR3 contains 13 residues.

This chain uses TRBV2 with TRBJ1-4; 7 bases are shared with TRBD1. The V and J ends lost 8 bases and 5 bases, in that order; junction bases with no gene match: 5. CDR3 length equals 13 residues. Germline CDR1 SNHLY, CDR2 FYNNEI. The CDR3 bases are TGTGCCAGCTCCCGGGACAGAAATGAAAAACTGTTTTTT. It codes for CASSRDRNEKLFF.

The chain combines TRBV9 with TRBJ1-2; no firm D call. Germline CDR1 is SGDLS and CDR2 is YYNGEE. This CDR3 region has 14 residues. Trimming left V 2 bases short and J 5 bases short, with 13 bases between. The DNA for the CDR3 is TGTGCCAGCAGCGTCGGGTGGCAGGCATATGGCTACACCTTC. Translating gives CASSVGWQAYGYTF.

V gene TRBV11-2 combines with J gene TRBJ2-5, with D tentatively TRBD1 (6 bases). The DNA matches TRBJ2-7 better at its end, which makes the J call doubtful. Germline V gene data show CDR1 as SGHAT and CDR2 as FQNNGV. CDR3 length equals 15 residues. The CDR3 sequence is CASSLVPTGSYEQYF. For the CDR3, the DNA is TGTGCCAGCAGCTTAGTCCCGACAGGCTCCTACGAGCAGTACTTC.

V is TRBV5-1 and J is TRBJ1-1, with TRBD1 matching 8 bases. V lost 2 bases and J lost 1; bases outside the gene matches: 10. Germline V gene data show CDR1 as SGHRS and CDR2 as YFSETQ. The CDR3 runs to 17 residues. The CDR3 reads CASSLGQGGRRNTEAFF. In DNA, the CDR3 is TGCGCCAGCAGCTTAGGACAGGGAGGACGACGGAACACTGAAGCTTTCTTT.

V is TRBV19 and J is TRBJ2-6, with D perhaps being TRBD1 or TRBD2 (5 bases each). The ends were cut back, 7 bases at V and 2 bases at J, with 15 bases in the middle. Germline values: CDR1 LNHDA, CDR2 SQIVND (reference sequence). The CDR3 contains 16 residues. CDR3 DNA: TGTGCCAGTACCAAAAGACCGGGGCCTGGGGCCAACGTCCTGACTTTC. It translates to CASTKRPGPGANVLTF.

V is TRBV10-3 and J is TRBJ2-2; the match to TRBD2 covers 7 bases. This CDR3 region has 14 residues. After removal of 8 bases from V and 8 bases from J, the junction contained 11 bases not matched to a gene. Per germline, CDR1 ENHRY and CDR2 SYGVKD. CDR3 residues: CAIGERDPTGELFF. The CDR3, as DNA: TGTGCCATCGGGGAGCGGGACCCGACAGGGGAGCTGTTTTTT.

This chain links TRBV27 with TRBJ1-5; 9 bases are shared with TRBD1. The J segment lost 0 bases and the V segment lost 4 bases, leaving 13 bases of the junction unmatched. The CDR3 has 19 residues. Germline V gene lookup returns CDR1 MNHEY and CDR2 SMNVEV (reference sequence). DNA for the CDR3: TGTGCCAGCAGTTCCCTGTATGAGTACAGGGGGCTTAGCAATCAGCCCCAGCATTTT. Its protein product is CASSSLYEYRGLSNQPQHF.

The chain couples TRBV18 to TRBJ1-2; a weak D match, TRBD1 (6 bases). The ends were cut back, 3 bases at V and 5 bases at J, with 13 bases in the middle. Germline-derived CDR1 and CDR2 are KGHSH and LQKENI. The CDR3 is made up of 14 amino acids. The CDR3 here is CASSPSAQGYGYTF. CDR3 in DNA: TGTGCCAGCTCACCTTCAGCCCAGGGGTATGGCTACACCTTC. Drawing the rest from reference TRBV18 and TRBJ1-2, the complete variable domain is NAGVMQNPRHLVRRRGQEARLRCSPMKGHSHVYWYRQLPEEGLKFMVYLQKENIIDESGMPKERFSAEFPKEGPSILRIQQVVRGDSAAYFCASSPSAQGYGYTFGSGTRLTVV.

The J gene is TRBJ2-1, the V gene TRBV7-3, with TRBD2 matching over 11 bases. This CDR3 spans 15 amino acids. V lost 5 bases and J lost 9; bases outside the gene matches: 9. Germline assignment: CDR1 SGHTA and CDR2 FQGTGA. The CDR3 protein is CASSPRLAGKTEQFF. CDR3 DNA sequence: TGTGCCAGCAGCCCCCGACTAGCGGGAAAAACTGAGCAGTTCTTC.

V and J are TRBV9 and TRBJ1-4; D call uncertain. The CDR3 spans 14 residues. Germline CDR1 is SGDLS and CDR2 is YYNGEE. Trimming removed 4 bases from V and 8 bases from J, with 15 bases in between. CDR3 nucleotides: TGTGCCAGCAGCCCCGGACCACCGAGGGAAAAACTGTTTTTT. Encoded protein: CASSPGPPREKLFF.